Shown below are 28 T cell receptor beta chains from a single sample sequenced in a study of cytomegalovirus exposure and HLA in healthy donors. The PCR contained 60 Vbeta and 13 Jbeta primers. Method: immunoSEQ multiplex PCR; TCRdb's copy keeps in-frame clones and lacks some. The top ten hold approximately 5.7% of the sample, which has roughly 150,000 clones, about four fifths seen once. The sample was PBMCs. These receptors all come from a man aged 25 to 40 in good health and CMV-seropositive.

CDR3 nucleotides: TGTGCCAGCAGCCTAGGACTGAATAATTCACCCCTCCACTTT. It codes for CASSLGLNNSPLHF. The rearrangement joins TRBV5-5 to TRBJ1-6, with D unclear. The CDR3 length is 14 residues. Trimming stripped 4 bases from V and 5 bases from J, with 10 bases between. Germline V CDR1 and CDR2: SGHKS, YYEKEE (reference sequence).

This clone showed up just once. The chain has TRBV6-4 and TRBJ2-7, with TRBD2 identical over 10 bases. This CDR3 spans 15 amino acids. Germline CDR1 and CDR2: MRHNA and SNTAGT. Trimming took 8 bases from V and 6 from J; bases not matched to a gene: 13. As DNA, the CDR3 is TGTGCCAGCCTCCTGGAAAGCGGGAGGGTAATCGAGCAGTACTTC. It translates to CASLLESGRVIEQYF.

This chain links TRBV5-1 with TRBJ2-5; 11 nucleotides agree with TRBD2. The CDR3 length is 16 residues. Germline loops: CDR1 SGHRS, CDR2 YFSETQ. The ends lost 4 bases at V and 5 bases at J; junction bases unmatched: 10. CDR3 residues: CASSRGGLAEGETQYF. CDR3 in DNA: TGCGCCAGCAGCCGCGGGGGACTAGCGGAAGGTGAGACCCAGTACTTC.

In its sample, this clone was seen a few times. V usage is TRBV6-5 and J usage is TRBJ2-4; D unclear. Germline values: CDR1 MNHEY, CDR2 SVGAGI. This CDR3 region has 12 residues. V lost 6 bases to trimming and J lost 9 bases, with 12 bases between them. The CDR3 nucleotides are TGTGCCAGCAGACAAATATCAGGCATTCAGTACTTC. Translating gives CASRQISGIQYF.

The chain uses TRBV4-1 and TRBJ2-7; TRBD1 is a possible D gene (5 bases). CDR3 length: 16 amino acids. Trimming stripped 1 base from V and 0 bases from J, with 13 bases between. The V gene's germline CDR1 is MGHRA and CDR2 YSYEKL. The CDR3 DNA is TGCGCCAGCAGCCAAGTTCAGGGTACACGCTCCTACGAGCAGTACTTC. Its protein product is CASSQVQGTRSYEQYF.

Only a few counts were recorded for this clone. This chain links TRBV6-1 with TRBJ2-3, with a weak D call TRBD1 (6 bases). V dropped 2 bases and J dropped 4 bases, with 10 bases sitting between them. Germline V gene sequence: CDR1 MNHNS, CDR2 SASEGT. CDR3 length: 14 amino acids. The CDR3 loop is CASSESRGSDTQYF. The CDR3 DNA reads TGTGCCAGCAGTGAAAGCAGGGGCTCAGATACGCAGTATTTT.

The chain employs TRBV7-9 and TRBJ2-2; D perhaps matches TRBD1 (5 bases). There are 15 residues in the CDR3. V lost 7 bases and J lost 0, with 12 bases in between. Germline CDR1 SEHNR, CDR2 FQNEAQ (reference sequence). CDR3 protein: CASKRGTSNTGELFF. In DNA form, the CDR3 reads TGTGCCAGCAAAAGGGGCACTTCGAACACCGGGGAGCTGTTTTTT.

The chain has TRBV6-1 and TRBJ2-7; no clear D. V gave up 8 bases and J gave up 1 base, with 9 bases separating them. The CDR3 is made up of 12 amino acids. Germline assignment: CDR1 MNHNS and CDR2 SASEGT. For the CDR3, the DNA is TGTGCCAGCGAGTTGACTTCCTACGAGCAGTACTTC. Translated: CASELTSYEQYF.

The chain couples TRBV29-1 to TRBJ2-5; a possible D gene is TRBD2 (7 bases). The CDR3 is made up of 14 amino acids. V was shortened by 5 bases and J by 2 bases, with 15 bases between the two germline ends. Germline V gives CDR1 SQVTM, CDR2 ANQGSEA. CDR3 in amino acids: CSVPWRGPQETQYF. The DNA for the CDR3 is TGCAGCGTTCCCTGGCGGGGGCCTCAAGAGACCCAGTACTTC.

Comment on this clone: Other DNA sequences of this sample code for an identical CDR3. The V and J genes are TRBV28 and TRBJ1-2; D gene unclear. The CDR3 runs 12 residues. Germline lookup yields CDR1 MDHEN and CDR2 SYDVKM. Trimming removed 6 bases from V and 5 bases from J, with 10 bases in between. This chain's CDR3 is CASSLGAYGYTF. The CDR3 DNA is TGTGCCAGCAGCCTTGGAGCGTATGGCTACACCTTC.

This clone has only one observation. J is TRBJ1-4 and V is TRBV5-8, with D possibly TRBD1 on 5 matching bases. The germline V and J ends were trimmed by 3 bases and 13 bases, with 16 bases remaining between them. The CDR3 has 13 amino acids. Germline CDR1 SGHTS, CDR2 YDEGEE. CDR3 sequence: CASSSRTPTGLFF. The CDR3, as DNA: TGTGCCAGCAGCTCCCGGACCCCCACAGGACTGTTTTTT. Variable domain in full (rest from reference TRBV5-8 and TRBJ1-4): EAGVTQSPTHLIKTRGQQATLRCSPISGHTSVYWYQQALGLGLQFLLWYDEGEERNRGNFPPRFSGRQFPNYSSELNVNALELEDSALYLCASSSRTPTGLFFGSGTQLSVL.

This sequence joins TRBV5-4 and TRBJ2-5, with 9 bases lining up with TRBD2. V gave up 2 bases and J gave up 0 bases; unmatched junction bases: 2. CDR3 length: 15 residues. Germline V gene sequence: CDR1 SGHNT, CDR2 YYREEE (reference sequence). Here the CDR3 DNA reads TGTGCCAGCAGCTTAAGCGGGAGGTACCAAGAGACCCAGTACTTC. Translated, it gives CASSLSGRYQETQYF.

V and J are TRBV5-1 and TRBJ1-1; a weak D match, TRBD1 (6 bases). The V end lost 4 bases, the J end lost 10 bases, and 23 bases lay between the germline ends. Germline-derived CDR1 and CDR2 are SGHRS and YFSETQ. The CDR3 runs 15 residues. CDR3 sequence reads: CASSGTLSGADGAFF. The CDR3 nucleotides read TGCGCCAGCAGCGGGACCTTATCAGGGGCTGACGGAGCTTTCTTT.

This clone appeared a few times. The chain has TRBV7-5 and TRBJ1-2. TRBV7-5 is a listed pseudogene. The CDR3 extends over 17 amino acids. The CDR3 is CVRSTYRDLKPYYGYTF. For the CDR3, the DNA is TGTGTCAGAAGCACGTACCGGGACTTAAAACCCTACTATGGCTACACCTTC.

This clone was seen more than once but under ten times. The chain combines TRBV6-6 with TRBJ1-5; no firm D call. This CDR3 comprises 16 residues. Germline V gives CDR1 MNHNY, CDR2 SVGAGI (reference sequence). Trimming removed 5 bases at V and 2 bases at J, with 16 bases between. The CDR3 region is CASSRPQISGNQPQHF. The CDR3 DNA reads as TGTGCCAGCAGTCGCCCACAGATTTCTGGCAATCAGCCCCAGCATTTT.

This clone was seen a single time. The chain recombines TRBV19 with TRBJ2-4, with TRBD2 identical over 7 bases. CDR1 and CDR2 from the germline V gene are LNHDA and SQIVND (reference sequence). The CDR3 sequence is 16 residues long. V was clipped by 2 bases and J by 6 bases; unmatched bases: 10. CDR3 nucleotides: TGTGCCAGTAGTATAAAGGGAGGGCAGGGAATAAACATTCAGTACTTC. Translating gives CASSIKGGQGINIQYF.

The V call is TRBV4-2, the J call TRBJ2-3; 16 nucleotides agree with TRBD2. V gave up 3 bases and J gave up 2 bases; unmatched junction bases: 5. CDR1 LGHNA and CDR2 YNFKEQ come from the germline V gene. CDR3 length: 18 amino acids. CDR3 residues: CASSQTGTSGRVTDTQYF. Here the CDR3 DNA reads TGTGCCAGCAGCCAGACCGGGACTAGCGGGAGGGTCACAGATACGCAGTATTTT.

This clone was found once. Because the CDR3's place on the DNA is in doubt, the DNA is left out and the CDR3 is given as listed by TCRdb. V is TRBV28 and J is TRBJ2-6; TRBD1 is taken as the D call from the table, unchecked against the DNA. CDR1 is MDHEN, CDR2 SYDVKM, per germline. The CDR3 spans 18 amino acids, including both terminal residues. The CDR3 region is CASILERDRVSGANVLTF.

The chain recombines TRBV11-2 with TRBJ2-1; the D gene is possibly TRBD2 (6 bases). This CDR3 region has 12 residues. Germline V gene sequence: CDR1 SGHAT, CDR2 FQNNGV. V lost 3 bases, J lost 10 bases, and 10 bases lay in between. Here the CDR3 DNA reads TGTGCCAGCAGCTTGGACTATATGGAGCAGTTCTTC. Translating it yields CASSLDYMEQFF.

As concerns this clone: The junction does not match germline at one end; this may be a read error. The chain carries TRBV29-1 and TRBJ1-1; D is undetermined. Germline-derived CDR1 and CDR2 are SQVTM and ANQGSEA. CDR3 length: 8 residues. CDR3 nucleotide sequence: TGTGCGGCTTTTGAAGCTTTCTTT. It is translated as CAAFEAFF.

This clone was seen a few times. The CDR3: CATTSGGEQYF. The CDR3 DNA reads TGTGCCACCACAAGCGGGGGCGAGCAGTACTTC. The chain joins TRBV2 to TRBJ2-7; 8 nucleotides align to TRBD2. From germline, CDR1 is SNHLY and CDR2 FYNNEI. V was clipped by 10 bases and J by 6 bases; unmatched bases: 5. This CDR3 comprises 11 residues.

This clone came up once. The gene calls are TRBV2 and TRBJ2-7, with a possible D match to TRBD1 (5 bases). In germline, CDR1 is SNHLY, CDR2 FYNNEI. This CDR3 region has 12 residues. V lost 7 bases and J lost 6, with 13 bases in between. The CDR3 sequence: CASKAGQAEQYF. The CDR3 DNA reads TGTGCCAGCAAGGCAGGGCAAGCCGAGCAGTACTTC.

The rearrangement links TRBV5-1 to TRBJ1-6; no reliable D call. The germline CDR1 and CDR2 sequences are SGHRS and YFSETQ. There are 13 residues in the CDR3. V shed 1 base and J shed 11 bases, with 10 bases lying between them. CDR3 DNA sequence: TGCGCCAGCAGCTTGAACCCTGAGACACCCCTCCACTTT. This gives the protein CASSLNPETPLHF.

The V gene is TRBV28, the J gene TRBJ2-7; no definite D call. V was cut by 9 bases and J by 0 bases, with 9 bases left in between. The CDR3 consists of 12 residues. Germline V gene lookup returns CDR1 MDHEN and CDR2 SYDVKM. The CDR3, as DNA: TGTGCCAGTCTCCGGAGCTCCTACGAGCAGTACTTC. Protein: CASLRSSYEQYF.

This chain connects TRBV15 to TRBJ1-2; 8 bases align to TRBD1. Germline-derived CDR1 and CDR2 are LNHNV and YYDKDF (reference sequence). This CDR3 has 16 residues. V lost 1 base and J lost 8; bases outside the gene matches: 12. CDR3 nucleotides: TGTGCCACCAGCAGAGGGGGACAGGTTCTTGGAAACGGCTACACCTTC. Its translation is CATSRGGQVLGNGYTF.

The gene calls are TRBV12-5 and TRBJ2-7; D might be TRBD2 (6 bases). CDR3 size: 15 residues. Trimming pared 5 bases from V and 1 base from J, leaving 15 bases between. Germline values: CDR1 LGHNT, CDR2 FRNRAP. CDR3 residues: CASGQAVGGSYEQYF. The DNA for the CDR3 is TGTGCTAGTGGTCAAGCTGTCGGAGGGTCCTACGAGCAGTACTTC.

Note on this clone: One end of the junction fails to match germline, which may point to a read error. This sequence joins TRBV14 and TRBJ2-1; TRBD2 aligns across 10 bases. Germline lookup yields CDR1 SGHDN and CDR2 FVKESK. The CDR3 contains 15 residues. The CDR3 DNA reads TGTGCCAGCAGACAAGGGGGGACTAGCGCGAATGAGCAGTTCTTC. It encodes CASRQGGTSANEQFF.

The CDR3 loop reads CSAGTGGVYEQYF. The DNA of the CDR3 is TGCAGCGCCGGGACAGGGGGCGTCTACGAGCAGTACTTC. The genes are TRBV29-1 and TRBJ2-7; the match to TRBD1 covers 12 bases. The CDR3 contains 13 residues. V lost 7 bases to trimming and J lost 3 bases; unmatched junction nucleotides: 4. The germline V gene encodes CDR1 SQVTM and CDR2 ANQGSEA.